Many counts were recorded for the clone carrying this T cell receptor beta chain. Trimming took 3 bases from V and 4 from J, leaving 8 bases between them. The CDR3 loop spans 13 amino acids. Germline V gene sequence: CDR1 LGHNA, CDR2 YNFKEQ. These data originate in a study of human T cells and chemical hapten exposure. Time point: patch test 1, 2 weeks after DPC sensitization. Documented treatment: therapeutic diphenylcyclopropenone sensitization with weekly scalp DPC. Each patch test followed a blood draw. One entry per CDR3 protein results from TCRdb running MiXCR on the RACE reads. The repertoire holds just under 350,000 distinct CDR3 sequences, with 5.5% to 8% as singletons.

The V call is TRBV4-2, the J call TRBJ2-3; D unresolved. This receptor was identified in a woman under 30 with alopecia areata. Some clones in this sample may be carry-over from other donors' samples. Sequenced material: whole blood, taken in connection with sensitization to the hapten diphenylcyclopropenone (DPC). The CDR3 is CASSQTLPDTQYF. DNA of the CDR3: TGTGCCAGCAGCCAGACCTTACCAGATACGCAGTATTTT.